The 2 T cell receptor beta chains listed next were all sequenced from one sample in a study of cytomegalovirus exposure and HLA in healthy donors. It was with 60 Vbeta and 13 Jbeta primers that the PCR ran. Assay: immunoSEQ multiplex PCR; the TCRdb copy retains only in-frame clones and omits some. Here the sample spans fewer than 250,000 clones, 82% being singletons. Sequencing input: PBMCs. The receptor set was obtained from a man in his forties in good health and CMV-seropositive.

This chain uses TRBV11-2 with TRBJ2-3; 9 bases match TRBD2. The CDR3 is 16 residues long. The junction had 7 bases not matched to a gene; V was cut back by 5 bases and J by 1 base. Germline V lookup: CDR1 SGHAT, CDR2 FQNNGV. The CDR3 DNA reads TGTGCCAGCAGCCTGGGGACTAGCCATGGCACAGATACGCAGTATTTT. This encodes CASSLGTSHGTDTQYF.

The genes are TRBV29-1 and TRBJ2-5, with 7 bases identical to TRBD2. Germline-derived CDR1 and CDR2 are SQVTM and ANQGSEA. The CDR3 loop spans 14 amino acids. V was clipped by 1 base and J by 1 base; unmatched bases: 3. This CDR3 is CSVEGRLAQETQYF. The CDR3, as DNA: TGCAGCGTTGAAGGCAGACTAGCCCAAGAGACCCAGTACTTC. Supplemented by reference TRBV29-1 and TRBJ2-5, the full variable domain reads SAVISQKPSRDICQRGTSLTIQCQVDSQVTMMFWYRQQPGQSLTLIATANQGSEATYESGFVIDKFPISRPNLTFSTLTVSNMSPEDSSIYLCSVEGRLAQETQYFGPGTRLLVL.